A single TCR beta chain is shown here with its context. The clone's antigen remains unknown. The record has no base qualities; no much larger clone is one base away. The library relied on the immunoSEQ multiplex PCR assay. The multiplex PCR relied on a mix of 60 forward primers for TCR Vbeta segments and 13 reverse primers for TCR Jbeta segments. Amplification of the CDR3 region of rearranged TCR beta genes was performed with a multiplex PCR assay on genomic DNA. The Illumina HiSeq System was used to sequence the amplified TCR beta libraries as 87-base-pair reads. The authors processed their data as follows. Across the 600 to 700 repertoires, a later analysis counted roughly 77 million unique TCR beta chains, some 11 million of which were shared by at least two donors. A nearest-neighbor algorithm error-corrected the raw reads and collapsed the reads into unique sequences, merging closely related sequences to remove PCR and sequencing errors. Alignment of CDR3 sequences to IMGT reference sequences was used to assign V, D and J gene segments. For a sequence to be retained, a match of at least six nucleotides to both a V gene segment and a J gene segment was required. Rearrangements were classified as productive when the CDR3 lacked stop codons and remained in frame with V and J, and all other rearrangements were classified as non-productive. CDR3 was defined by IMGT convention, running from the second conserved V-encoded cysteine to the conserved J-encoded phenylalanine. The earlier analysis of 587 of the donors excluded sequences that lacked an unambiguous match to a single V gene segment. In an earlier analysis of several hundred of the donors, V segments were called functional above 56.7% productive rearrangements and were called segregating when the between-donor standard deviation exceeded 5%. A statistical classification framework was developed to diagnose cytomegalovirus status using the catalog of TCR beta chain sequences. V and J gene assignment, in a later analysis, came from comparing TCR nucleotide sequences with IMGT/GENE-DB human TR gene sequences. A later analysis assigned CDR3 sequences and most-parsimonious VDJ recombination scenarios with the TCRdist pipeline. A later analysis defined each TCR beta chain by its CDR3 amino acid sequence plus V-gene family, and excluded reads lacking a unique V-gene family. In a later analysis, fewer than 650 highly shared, low-generation-probability nucleotide sequences were removed to address suspected cross-contamination and a sequencing artifact. In a later analysis, a clonal expansion index was calculated for each public chain from normalized within-repertoire ranks of inferred template counts. In a later analysis, generation probabilities were computed using a VDJ recombination model fitted to out-of-frame rearrangements, and the results were checked against IGoR. A later analysis scored TCR-TCR, TCR-HLA and TCR-CMV co-occurrence with hypergeometric tests, applying a repertoire-size bias correction to TCR pairs. To estimate false discovery rates, a later analysis permuted the HLA or CMV assignments 20 times. In a later analysis, co-occurring TCRs were grouped using DBSCAN, and TCRdist sequence similarity was added for clustering within HLA-allele-positive subsets. Repertoires with fewer than 30,000 or more than 120,000 public chains, plus five repertoires with anomalous nucleotide sharing, were excluded from co-occurrence clustering. TCRdb re-hosts the immuneACCESS table, in-frame sequences only. Its copies lack some clones; in the studies checked, an unresolved V gene accounts for under half of them, and the cause for the rest is not known. Clonal size and the V and J genes are those of that table, whereas D and trimming came from the DNA. This sample lists around 140,000 clones; about 75% were detected once. The top ten clones comprise 1.2% to 1.5% of the sample.

The data are from a study of cytomegalovirus exposure and HLA in healthy donors (dated by TCRdb to 2016 to 2017). At the level of the whole study: An earlier analysis of 587 of the donors reported roughly 300 Gb of sequence data and around 110 million unique TCR beta sequences obtained from roughly 170 million T cells. Approximately 330 gigabases of sequencing data and tens of millions of unique TCR sequences made up an early release that covered fewer than 650 HLA-typed donors. Of the approximately 370 genotyped donors, 70% to 90% were placed in the genetic ancestry cluster associated with self-reported Caucasian donors. The study was designed to test whether signatures of past pathogen exposure could be identified by cataloging public T cell receptors. The T cell repertoires of under 750 subjects were profiled by immunosequencing and related to cytomegalovirus serostatus. Besides the first cohort of 666 subjects, a separate validation cohort made up of over a hundred different subjects was used. The study combined high-throughput TCR immunosequencing, statistical association of individual TCRs with disease status, and machine learning to predict cytomegalovirus infection status. In a later analysis, previously published TCR beta repertoires from hundreds of donors were re-analyzed and high-resolution HLA genotyping was added so that TCR occurrence patterns could be studied. Rather than drawing on any new phenotypic data, the later analysis identified candidate immune exposures from TCR beta sequences and the way those sequences occurred across donors. An earlier analysis of roughly 600 of the donors used high-throughput TCR beta sequencing to judge whether each TCR beta V gene segment behaved as functional or pseudogenic. Donor age, sex, ethnicity and CMV serostatus were compiled alongside the repertoire data. A later genetic analysis used genome-wide SNP genotypes for about three fifths of the 666 donors, treating that subset as a discovery cohort. Every discovery cohort repertoire had been produced on one sequencing platform. Both class I and class II loci were covered by HLA typing, at four-digit resolution. Typing coverage differed by locus: A, B, C, DRB1 and DQB1 were typed in roughly 620-640 donors, DQA1 in 522, DPA1 in over 600, and DPB1 in 450 to 490. Roughly 5 DR-DQ haplotypes were handled as single units for association and clustering, since linkage in the cohort was strong. Among some 400 genotyped donors of the cohort, an average of roughly 230,000 unique TCR beta nucleotide sequences was sequenced per donor, of which about 19% were non-productive.

In total, 500 to 700 healthy bone marrow donors made up the cohort. All cohort members were sampled while nominally healthy, although unrecorded immune exposures were likely present. The donor was CMV seronegative and belonged to the group of around 400 seronegative cohort members. A peripheral blood sample was provided by each donor, and peripheral blood mononuclear cells were used for TCR beta sequencing. Genomic DNA was extracted from the blood cell samples with the Qiagen DNeasy Blood Extraction Kit. Study-level results and caveats: According to a later analysis, TCR association rates differed among HLA loci, with DRB1 alleles showing the most associated TCRs and HLA-C alleles showing the fewest. The classifier was reported to diagnose cytomegalovirus status with high specificity and sensitivity in both the original cohort and the validation cohort. In a later analysis, several top co-occurrence clusters were reported to appear linked to parvovirus B19, influenza, CMV and Epstein-Barr virus. Because some donors lacked HLA typing at each locus, the association tests relied only on the typed subset. According to the authors, the approach could potentially be generalized to other disease states and immunological phenotypes. Sequencing depth was assumed to be roughly uniform across donors in the presence/absence analyses, though that assumption may not hold. A later genetic analysis reported fewer N-insertions in productive TCRs among donors in an Asian-associated ancestry cluster than the roughly 720-donor mean. A cluster of highly shared sequence variants was judged likely to be a technical artifact of the sequencing pipeline. In vitro tests confirmed that a few of the cytomegalovirus-associated TCR beta chains recognize cytomegalovirus antigens. A further reported finding was that TCR beta sequences accurately predicted the HLA-A and HLA-B alleles for most subjects in the first cohort. In a later analysis, 16,951 TCR beta sequences were associated with specific HLA alleles at a false discovery rate of 0.05. CMV serostatus was the only immune exposure information available for the cohort. Linkage disequilibrium might explain the correlated functional status among segregating V segments, but an unknown experimental factor could not be ruled out. The study listed around 160 TCR beta chains as associated with cytomegalovirus. While some public TCRs were present in many individuals, most TCR sequences turned up only very rarely across donors. Compared with equally common non-associated chains, HLA-associated TCR beta chains in a later analysis were more clonally expanded and had lower generation probabilities. Broadly in line with IMGT annotations, most TCR beta V segments showed up in productive rearrangements about 90% or about 30% of the time in an earlier analysis of approximately 600 of the donors. In a later analysis, most CMV-associated TCR beta chains were found to appear HLA-restricted, with HLA associations seemingly driven largely by CMV exposure. Some 16 rarely observed V segments, including chromosome 9 orphons, were excluded from the earlier analysis of about 610 of the donors because counts were too low. This cohort had only TCR beta chains sequenced, and the lack of alpha or paired-chain data limited which features could be detected. When HLA alleles, especially DR and DQ, strongly co-occurred, TCR associations were difficult to assign to individual alleles. An association between a missense DCLRE1C variant and V-gene and J-gene trimming of TCR beta chains was found in a later genetic analysis and replicated in an independent cohort.

The sequenced sample consisted of PBMCs. This TCR derives from a woman aged 40 to 55 in good health and CMV-seronegative.

The sequenced DNA is TGCGCCAGCAGCTTGGGCGACAGGCCCACCATTAACACTGAAGCTTTCTTT. Its protein is CASSLGDRPTINTEAFF. This chain is built from TRBV5-1 and TRBJ1-1; TRBD1 is perhaps the D gene, given 6 matching bases. The CDR3 sequence holds 17 residues, the cysteine and phenylalanine included. Only the CDR3 region is kept as DNA, spanning 51 bases read in frame from base 1. The germline V gene gives CDR1 as SGHRS and CDR2 as YFSETQ. Relative to germline, V is 0 bases shorter and J is 2 bases shorter, with 17 bases between their ends.